This record covers a single T cell receptor (beta chain). Germline and junction disagree at one end, which may indicate a read error. This entry comes from a study of T cell changes during pregnancy in multiple sclerosis. Germline CDR1 is SGHTA and CDR2 is FQGNSA. This CDR3 contains 14 residues. TCRdb keeps only in-frame clones here, not all; method: immunoSEQ multiplex PCR. The sample holds 100,000 to 130,000 clones, around 90% seen once. The chain has TRBV7-2 and TRBJ2-7, with TRBD2 matching over 7 bases. The sample consisted of peripheral blood, taken in the third trimester of pregnancy. This clonotype was obtained from a female donor in good health, enrolled as a control in a pregnancy study. The CDR3 loop reads CASYNGLDSHEQYF. CDR3 nucleotide sequence: TGTGCCAGCTATAACGGACTAGACTCCCACGAGCAGTACTTC. Full variable domain (missing parts from reference TRBV7-2 and TRBJ2-7): GAGVSQSPSNKVTEKGKDVELRCDPISGHTALYWYRQSLGQGLEFLIYFQGNSAPDKSGLPSDRFSAERTGGSVSTLTIQRTQQEDSAVYLCASYNGLDSHEQYFGPGTRLTVT.